The rows below give T cell receptor beta chains drawn from one sample of a study of blood T cell repertoires in COVID-19. The method was immunoSEQ multiplex PCR; TCRdb's version includes in-frame clones alone and lacks a portion of them. The sample contains 200,000 to 300,000 clones, 86% of which appear only once. The sample comprised peripheral blood. These receptors came from a middle-aged man who had recovered from COVID-19. CDR3s include the opening cysteine and the closing phenylalanine or tryptophan. D genes are given only for firm matches. Not every row has a clone size; where given, it reads once, few, many or a size class.

>TRBJ1-4|TRBD1|NA|TRBV19
TGTGCCAGTAGCGGGGGACAGAGCGGAAAACTGTTTTTT
CASSGGQSGKLFF
>TRBJ1-1|TRBD1|once|TRBV7-8
TGTGCCAGCAGAAAGGGGGCCGCTAACACTGAAGCTTTCTTT
CASRKGAANTEAFF
>TRBJ1-2|NA|once|TRBV11-1
TGTGCCAGCAGCGTCAGGGGAGACTATGGCTACACCTTC
CASSVRGDYGYTF
>TRBJ2-1|NA|NA|TRBV18
TGTGCCAGCTCATTTAGAGGGTACAATGAGCAGTTCTTC
CASSFRGYNEQFF
>TRBJ2-3|TRBD2|NA|TRBV11-2
TGTGCCAGCAGCACGACTAGCGGAGGACCCCACACAGATACGCAGTATTTT
CASSTTSGGPHTDTQYF
>TRBJ2-7|TRBD2|NA|TRBV6-2/TRBV6-3
TGTGCCAGCAGTTTCCCGACTAGCGGAGTTTCCTACGAGCAGTACTTC
CASSFPTSGVSYEQYF
>TRBJ1-4|TRBD1|NA|TRBV12-3/TRBV12-4
TGTGCCAGCAGTTCGGACAGGCCTGAAAAACTGTTTTTT
CASSSDRPEKLFF
>TRBJ2-5|TRBD1|NA|TRBV7-9
TGTGCCAGCAGTTTCCTCCAGGGGGAAGAGACCCAGTACTTC
CASSFLQGEETQYF
>TRBJ1-5|NA|NA|TRBV5-4
TGTGCCAGCAGCTCCGGGGGTCAGCCCCAGCATTTT
CASSSGGQPQHF
>TRBJ1-1|NA|NA|TRBV5-6
TGTGCCAGCAGCCCACAGAGGGACACTGAAGCTTTCTTT
CASSPQRDTEAFF
>TRBJ2-7|TRBD1|NA|TRBV5-4
TGTGCCAGCAGCTTGGATTTACAGGACAGGGGGCTCGAGCAGTACTTC
CASSLDLQDRGLEQYF
>TRBJ2-1|TRBD1|once|TRBV29-1
TGCAGCGCCCGAGGGGGCGCCACCTACAATGAGCAGTTCTTC
CSARGGATYNEQFF
>TRBJ2-7|TRBD1|NA|TRBV15
TGTGCCACCAAACCGGGACAGGGCAACAATGAGCAGTACTTC
CATKPGQGNNEQYF
>TRBJ1-2|TRBD1|once|TRBV9
TGTGCCAGCAGCGACCGGGACAGCCTCAACTATGGCTACACCTTC
CASSDRDSLNYGYTF
>TRBJ2-1|TRBD2|NA|TRBV9
TGTGCCAGCAGCGTAGTCAGTAGCGGGAGCTTCTCCTACAATGAGCAGTTCTTC
CASSVVSSGSFSYNEQFF
>TRBJ2-7|TRBD2|NA|TRBV25-1
TGTGCCAGCAGTGCATCCGGGACTAGCGGGAGCATGTACGAGCAGTACTTC
CASSASGTSGSMYEQYF
>TRBJ2-5|TRBD2|NA|TRBV15
TGTGCCACCAGCAGAGTAATCCGGCTAGCGGGGCACCAAGAGACCCAGTACTTC
CATSRVIRLAGHQETQYF
>TRBJ2-7|TRBD2|NA|TRBV7-2
TGTGCCAGCAGCATCGGGGGACTACCTTACGAGCAGTACTTC
CASSIGGLPYEQYF
>TRBJ2-7|NA|NA|TRBV5-6
TGTGCCAGCAGCTTTGCGGGCCTAGGGGGCTACGAGCAGTACTTC
CASSFAGLGGYEQYF
>TRBJ1-2|NA|NA|TRBV19
TGTGCCAGTAGCCTCGACGGAGCCTATGGCTACACCTTC
CASSLDGAYGYTF
>TRBJ2-4|NA|NA|TRBV3-1/TRBV3-2
TGTGCCAGCAGCCAAGGCCTTAAGACTTCTCTAGCCAAAAACATTCAGTACTTC
CASSQGLKTSLAKNIQYF
>TRBJ2-7|NA|NA|TRBV6-2/TRBV6-3
TGTGCCAGCAGTTATAAAGGGACTTCCTCCTACGAGCAGTACTTC
CASSYKGTSSYEQYF
>TRBJ2-7|TRBD1|NA|TRBV19
TGTGCCAGTAGTATAGGGACAGGGGGTTTTGGGGAGCAGTACTTC
CASSIGTGGFGEQYF
>TRBJ1-1|TRBD1|NA|TRBV6-2/TRBV6-3
TGTGCCAGCAGTTACTCTCCAGGGGGAGGCACTGAAGCTTTCTTT
CASSYSPGGGTEAFF
>TRBJ2-7|NA|once|TRBV28
TGTGCCAGCAGGGGGGACACCTGGGGCGAGCAGTACTTC
CASRGDTWGEQYF
>TRBJ1-2|NA|NA|TRBV6-2/TRBV6-3
TGTGCCAGCAGTTACGATCTCCCCCAGGGGCTACTCTATGGCTACACCTTC
CASSYDLPQGLLYGYTF
>TRBJ1-2|TRBD1|NA|TRBV5-4
TGTGCCAGCACCACAGGGACAGACTATGGCTACACCTTC
CASTTGTDYGYTF
>TRBJ2-6|TRBD1|once|TRBV24-1
TGTGCCACCAGTGATACGACACGGGGGTTCGGGACAGGGACGTCTGGGGCCAACGTCCTGACTTTC
CATSDTTRGFGTGTSGANVLTF
>TRBJ2-2|NA|NA|TRBV10-1
TGCGCCACTTCGAGGGGGTTGTCCGGGGAGCTGTTTTTT
CATSRGLSGELFF
>TRBJ1-2|NA|NA|TRBV6-6
TGTGCCAGCAGACGACAGGATGCTAACTATGGCTACACCTTC
CASRRQDANYGYTF
>TRBJ1-3|NA|NA|TRBV7-2
TGTGCCAGCAGCTTAAATTTTCGCTTCGGCTCTGGAAACACCATATATTTT
CASSLNFRFGSGNTIYF
>TRBJ2-2|NA|NA|TRBV5-6
TGTGCCAGCAGCTTATTTCTCCGCGCCACCGGGGAGCTGTTTTTT
CASSLFLRATGELFF
>TRBJ2-1|TRBD1|many|TRBV5-4
TGTGCCAGCAGTTACCCGGGACAGGGGATTTATGAGCAGTTCTTC
CASSYPGQGIYEQFF
>TRBJ2-7|TRBD1|NA|TRBV4-3
TGCGCCAGCAGTCCAACAGGGGTAGCCTACGAGCAGTACTTC
CASSPTGVAYEQYF
>TRBJ1-2|NA|NA|TRBV28
TGTGCCAGCAGCCTAGGTCGGGGTGGTGGCTACACCTTC
CASSLGRGGGYTF
>TRBJ2-7|NA|NA|TRBV27
TGTGCCAGCAGTTCCGGGACGGAGGGCCTCGAGCAGTACTTC
CASSSGTEGLEQYF
>TRBJ1-4|NA|NA|TRBV4-1
TGCGCCAGCAGCCAAGAGACGCAGGGTCCCCTGAGGGAAAAACTGTTTTTT
CASSQETQGPLREKLFF
>TRBJ2-7|NA|NA|TRBV11-2
TGTGCCAGCAGCGCAACCGGTTTCGGTACCTACGAGCAGTACTTC
CASSATGFGTYEQYF
>TRBJ1-3|NA|NA|TRBV4-1
TGCGCCAGCACCCAACAGGTAGTTTCTGGAAACACCATATATTTT
CASTQQVVSGNTIYF
>TRBJ2-4|TRBD2|NA|TRBV7-6
TGTGCCAGCAGCTTAGCCCCGGGGGGGCTTGGTTTGGGCAAAAACATTCAGTACTTC
CASSLAPGGLGLGKNIQYF
>TRBJ1-5|TRBD1|NA|TRBV6-1
TGTGCCAGCAGTGAAGCTCCCAGGGGGCTTCAGCCCCAGCATTTT
CASSEAPRGLQPQHF
>TRBJ2-1|TRBD2|NA|TRBV5-4
TGTGCCAGCAGTTTGTCGGGACTAGCCAGGGATGAGCAGTTCTTC
CASSLSGLARDEQFF
>TRBJ1-5|TRBD1|NA|TRBV5-8
TGTGCCAGCAGCCCTGGGACAGGGAGCAATCAGCCCCAGCATTTT
CASSPGTGSNQPQHF
>TRBJ2-3|NA|NA|TRBV4-3
TGCGCCAGCAGCCAAGATTCGGGAGATACGCAGTATTTT
CASSQDSGDTQYF
>TRBJ2-5|TRBD2|once|TRBV29-1
TGCAGCGCCGAGGTCCTAGCGGGGGTCCGAGAGACCCAGTACTTC
CSAEVLAGVRETQYF
>TRBJ2-7|TRBD1|NA|TRBV29-1
TGCAGCGTTGAAGGGTCGGACAGGGACGGGATCGAGCAGTACTTC
CSVEGSDRDGIEQYF